This entry describes one T cell receptor beta chain. There is no known antigen for this receptor. No qualities accompany the bases; no much larger clone lies one base away. CDR1 and CDR2 were assigned from the germline V gene as KGHSH and LQKENI. From the cysteine up to the phenylalanine, the CDR3 has a length of 15 residues. The DNA shown is the 45-base CDR3, in frame from base 1. Cut back by 4 bases and 7 bases, the V and J ends lie 17 bases apart. The immunoSEQ Assay, a bias-controlled multiplex PCR, was used to amplify TCRbeta CDR3 regions from genomic DNA. The source study handled its data this way. Nucleated cell counts per sample were estimated from amplification of reference gene primers within the assay. Sequence reads were collapsed and filtered to measure the absolute abundance of every unique TCRbeta CDR3 rearrangement. For each sample, productive Simpson clonality was calculated as the square root of Simpson's diversity index over productive rearrangements. TCRdb took over this immuneACCESS table, retaining in-frame rearrangements with V and J assigned. Such tables are incomplete; in checked studies, under half of the missing clones stem from an unresolved V gene, and the remainder is unexplained. V, J and clone size are those of that table, while D and trimming were read from the DNA. The sample contains more than 300,000 clones, over 70% of them found a single time. The ten largest clones capture about 6% of the sample.

The data originate from a study of blood T cell repertoires in COVID-19 (TCRdb year 2020). For the wider study: Collaborator samples came from the United States, Italy and Spain and covered acute and convalescent phases of COVID-19. The material from the prospective study consisted of cDNA or gDNA derived from T cells, B-cell-depleted T cells, or PBMCs. Subjects who had been exposed to COVID-19, were actively infected with it, or had recovered from it provided the deeply sampled blood TCRbeta repertoires that made up the dataset. A freely available public database, intended as a resource for researchers studying the immune response to SARS-CoV-2, is where the repertoires were released. Samples were obtained from the ongoing ImmuneRACE study (first 160 participants) and from 1,000 to 1,500 subjects provided by 6 global collaborators. A de-identified subject ID, COVID-19 status, age in years and sex were almost always included in the sample metadata. Where HLA class I and class II types were available, the types were taken from metadata supplied by the sample provider, not from assay-based typing.

What the authors observed across the whole study: Clinical and demographic metadata were provided uncurated, with the amount varying by source and participant.

One collaborating source in Seattle enrolled patients during active infection and followed them longitudinally through the course of disease. The collaborating institutions used their own protocols to collect whole blood in K2EDTA tubes. For TCRbeta analysis, collaborator samples were shipped as frozen whole blood, as isolated PBMCs, or as DNA extracted from either sample type. The chain is made from TRBV18 and TRBJ1-5; matching of 5 bases hints at TRBD1 as the D gene. This sequence was found in a woman aged 45-65 years with COVID-19, enrolled during active disease. Input material: peripheral blood. The DNA is as follows: TGTGCCAGCTCACAGGCGGGGGGAGAACGACAGCCCCAGCATTTT. Its protein product is CASSQAGGERQPQHF.